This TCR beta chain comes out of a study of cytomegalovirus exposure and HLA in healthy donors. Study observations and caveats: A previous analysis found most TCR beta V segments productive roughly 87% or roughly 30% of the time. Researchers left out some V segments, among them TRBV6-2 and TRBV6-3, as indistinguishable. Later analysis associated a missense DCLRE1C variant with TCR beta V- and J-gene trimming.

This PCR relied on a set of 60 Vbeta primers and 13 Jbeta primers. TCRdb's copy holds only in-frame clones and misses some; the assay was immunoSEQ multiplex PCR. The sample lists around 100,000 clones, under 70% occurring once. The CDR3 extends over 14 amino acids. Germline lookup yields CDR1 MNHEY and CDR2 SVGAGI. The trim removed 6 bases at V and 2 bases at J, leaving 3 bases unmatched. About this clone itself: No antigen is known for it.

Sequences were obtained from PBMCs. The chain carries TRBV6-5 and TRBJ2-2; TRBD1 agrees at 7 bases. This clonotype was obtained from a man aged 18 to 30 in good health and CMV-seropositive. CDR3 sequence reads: CASSGTANTGELFF. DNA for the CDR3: TGTGCCAGCAGCGGGACAGCAAACACCGGGGAGCTGTTTTTT.